The present entry profiles one T cell receptor beta chain with its context. This clonotype has a handful of counts. Its antigen remains undetermined. No quality values exist for individual bases; no much larger clone is one base distant. The CDR3 holds 16 amino acids from the cysteine to the phenylalanine. Left in the record is the CDR3 DNA by itself, 48 bases read in frame from the first base. Compared with germline, V lacks 6 bases and J lacks 0 bases; bases without a gene match: 5. CDR1 and CDR2 (SGHTA, FQGNSA) derive from the germline V gene. Sequencing took place on an Illumina HiSeq 1500. TCRdb reprocessed the public reads (quality trimming at Q25 with fastp, clone calling with MiXCR) and kept in-frame beta chains. Rows are combined by CDR3 protein, so each entry shows the most common genes and DNA. Recorded for this sample are approximately 400,000 distinct CDR3 sequences; approximately 32% of them occurred a single time. Roughly an eighth of the sample lies in the top ten.

The data derive from a study of T cell repertoires in cytomegalovirus infection (dated by TCRdb to the late 2010s). Describing the broader study: Because public TCR beta signatures pointed to carriage of CMV infection together with the matching HLA type, the HLA type of each donor mattered for the analysis.

What the authors observed across the whole study: In the ex vivo response, HLA-C-restricted CMV-specific TCR beta clonotypes were dominant, and in two of eight donors the single most frequent clonotype came from this HLA-C-restricted group. In both this cohort and an independent cohort of some 350 donors, the cumulative frequency of public TCR beta family members distinguished carriers of CMV infection plus the relevant HLA type.

The V and J genes are TRBV7-2 and TRBJ2-2, and 9 junction bases match TRBD2. The TCR originated in a human donor in good health (CMV status not recorded). Some clones in this sample may be carry-over from other donors' samples. Sequencing was performed on PBMCs. The CDR3 corresponds to CASRRGGGANTGELFF. At the DNA level, the sequence is TGTGCCAGCAGGCGGGGGGGGGGGGCGAACACCGGGGAGCTGTTTTTT.